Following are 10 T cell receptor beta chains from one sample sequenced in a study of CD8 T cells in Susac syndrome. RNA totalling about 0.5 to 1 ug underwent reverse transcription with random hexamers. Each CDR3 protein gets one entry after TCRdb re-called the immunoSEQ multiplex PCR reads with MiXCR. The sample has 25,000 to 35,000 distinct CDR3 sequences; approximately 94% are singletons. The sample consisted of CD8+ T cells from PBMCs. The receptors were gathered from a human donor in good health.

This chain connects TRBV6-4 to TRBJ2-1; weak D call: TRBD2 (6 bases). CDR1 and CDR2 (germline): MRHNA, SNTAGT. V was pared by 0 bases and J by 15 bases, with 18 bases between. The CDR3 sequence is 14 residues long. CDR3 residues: CASSDSPEGKKRFF. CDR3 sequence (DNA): TGTGCCAGCAGTGACTCCCCGGAGGGAAAAAAGCGGTTCTTC.

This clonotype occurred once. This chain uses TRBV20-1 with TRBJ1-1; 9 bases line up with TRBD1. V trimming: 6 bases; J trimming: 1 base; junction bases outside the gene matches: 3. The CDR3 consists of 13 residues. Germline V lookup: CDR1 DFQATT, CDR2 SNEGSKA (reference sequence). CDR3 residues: CSASTGGNTEAFF. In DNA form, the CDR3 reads TGCAGTGCCTCGACAGGGGGGAACACTGAAGCTTTCTTT.

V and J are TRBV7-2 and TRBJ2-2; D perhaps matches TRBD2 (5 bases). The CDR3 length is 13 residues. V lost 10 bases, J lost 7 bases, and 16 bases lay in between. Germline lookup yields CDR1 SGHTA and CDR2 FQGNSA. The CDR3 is CATRPGSIGELFF. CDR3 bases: TGTGCCACTAGGCCGGGGTCCATCGGGGAGCTGTTTTTT.

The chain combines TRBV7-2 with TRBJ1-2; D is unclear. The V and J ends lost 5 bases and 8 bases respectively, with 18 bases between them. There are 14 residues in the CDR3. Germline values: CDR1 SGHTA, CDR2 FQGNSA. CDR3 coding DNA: TGTGCCAGCAGCCCCCGTAACCTTGAGGTGGGCTACACCTTC. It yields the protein CASSPRNLEVGYTF.

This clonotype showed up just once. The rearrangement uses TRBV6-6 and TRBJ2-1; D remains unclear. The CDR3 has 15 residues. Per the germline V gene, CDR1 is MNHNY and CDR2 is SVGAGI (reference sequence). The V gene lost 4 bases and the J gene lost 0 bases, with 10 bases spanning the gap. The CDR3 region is CASSSSGGSYNEQFF. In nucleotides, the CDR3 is TGTGCCAGCAGTTCTTCAGGCGGCTCCTACAATGAGCAGTTCTTC.

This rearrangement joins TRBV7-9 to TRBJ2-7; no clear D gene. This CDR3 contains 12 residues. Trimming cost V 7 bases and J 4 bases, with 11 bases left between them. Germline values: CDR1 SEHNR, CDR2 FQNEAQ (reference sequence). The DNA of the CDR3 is TGTGCCAGCAACGGAGAAGGGTACGAGCAGTACTTC. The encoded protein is CASNGEGYEQYF.

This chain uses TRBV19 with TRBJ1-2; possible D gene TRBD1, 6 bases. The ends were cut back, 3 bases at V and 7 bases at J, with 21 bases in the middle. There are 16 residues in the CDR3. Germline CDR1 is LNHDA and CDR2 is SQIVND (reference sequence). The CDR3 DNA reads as TGTGCCAGTAGTATCTCTTCCGGGACAACCCGGGGTGGCTACACCTTC. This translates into CASSISSGTTRGGYTF.

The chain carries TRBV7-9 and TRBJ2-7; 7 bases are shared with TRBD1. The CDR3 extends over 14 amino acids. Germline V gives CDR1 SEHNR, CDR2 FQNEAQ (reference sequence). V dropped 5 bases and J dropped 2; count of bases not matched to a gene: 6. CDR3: CASSRDSGTYEQYF. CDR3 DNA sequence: TGTGCCAGCAGCCGGGACAGTGGGACCTACGAGCAGTACTTC.

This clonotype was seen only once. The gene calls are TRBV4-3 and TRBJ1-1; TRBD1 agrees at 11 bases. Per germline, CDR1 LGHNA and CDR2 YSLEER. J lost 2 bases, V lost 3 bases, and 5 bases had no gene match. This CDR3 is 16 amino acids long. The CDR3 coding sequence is TGCGCCAGCAGCCAGTGGGACAGGGGGGAAAACACTGAAGCTTTCTTT. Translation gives CASSQWDRGENTEAFF.

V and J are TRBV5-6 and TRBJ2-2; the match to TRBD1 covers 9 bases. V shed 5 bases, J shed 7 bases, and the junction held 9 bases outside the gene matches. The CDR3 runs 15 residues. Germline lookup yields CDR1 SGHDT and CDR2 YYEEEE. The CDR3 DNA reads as TGTGCCAGCAGGCGGGACAGGGTCCTTGTCGGGGAGCTGTTTTTT. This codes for CASRRDRVLVGELFF.